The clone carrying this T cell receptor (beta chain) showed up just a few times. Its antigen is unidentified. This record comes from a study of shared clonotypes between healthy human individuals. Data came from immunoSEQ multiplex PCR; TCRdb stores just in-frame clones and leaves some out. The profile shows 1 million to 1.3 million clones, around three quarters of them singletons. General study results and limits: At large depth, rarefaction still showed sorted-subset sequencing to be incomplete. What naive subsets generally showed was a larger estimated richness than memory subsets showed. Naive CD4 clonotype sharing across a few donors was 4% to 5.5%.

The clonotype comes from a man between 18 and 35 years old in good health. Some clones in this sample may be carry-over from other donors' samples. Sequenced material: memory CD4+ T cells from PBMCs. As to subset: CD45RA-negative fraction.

This CDR3 is CASSYSAGGGEKLFF. CDR3 nucleotides: TGTGCCAGCAGTTACTCGGCTGGGGGTGGGGAAAAACTGTTTTTT. V is TRBV6-6 and J is TRBJ1-4, with D maybe TRBD1 (5 bases). V lost 0 bases to trimming and J lost 8 bases, with 13 bases between them. The CDR3 has 15 residues. CDR1 MNHNY and CDR2 SVGAGI come from the germline V gene (reference sequence).